This TCR beta chain stems from a study of T cell repertoires in ileal Crohn's disease. V was clipped by 4 bases and J by 3 bases, with 13 bases between them. Germline loops: CDR1 SGHVS, CDR2 FQNEAQ. This CDR3 contains 14 residues. Noted time point: neoterminal ileum biopsy at postoperative endoscopy, about 6 months after surgery. The table came from immunoSEQ multiplex PCR; TCRdb's copy has only in-frame clones and leaves some out. The sample lists tens of thousands of clones, 85% to 90% occurring once. Sample: ileal tissue. The genes are TRBV7-8 and TRBJ2-7; a weak D match, TRBD2 (5 bases). The sequence was collected from an adult with Crohn's disease. The CDR3 sequence is CASSSALGGYEQYF. The CDR3 DNA sequence: TGTGCCAGCAGCTCAGCCTTAGGAGGCTACGAGCAGTACTTC.